This T cell receptor (beta chain) was identified during a study of cytomegalovirus exposure and HLA in healthy donors (dated by TCRdb to about 2017). Study-level background: In an earlier analysis of 587 of the donors, about 260 Gb of sequence data and 100 million or so unique TCR beta sequences from approximately 180 million T cells were reported. To predict cytomegalovirus infection status, the study brought together high-throughput TCR immunosequencing, statistical association of individual TCRs with disease status, and machine learning. Donor age, sex, ethnicity and CMV serostatus were collected together with the repertoire data. In an earlier analysis of more than 550 of the donors, high-throughput TCR beta sequencing was used to judge whether each TCR beta V gene segment behaved as functional or pseudogenic. The study used immunosequencing to profile the T cell repertoires of hundreds of subjects and linked those repertoires to cytomegalovirus serostatus. The genetic ancestry cluster associated with self-reported Caucasian donors included around 76% of the 300 to 400 genotyped donors. Along with the roughly 700-subject first cohort, a separate validation cohort of around 110 different subjects was used. Five DR-DQ haplotypes were treated as single units for association and clustering because of strong linkage in the cohort. Genome-wide SNP genotypes for about 65% of the 666 donors were used in a later genetic analysis, which treated that subset as a discovery cohort. The study aimed to test whether signatures of past pathogen exposure could be identified by cataloging public T cell receptors. Class I and class II HLA loci were covered by the typing at four-digit resolution. The number of donors typed differed by locus, with about 620-630 for A, B, C, DRB1 and DQB1, about 500 for DQA1, under 610 for DPA1, and around 460 for DPB1. Approximately 330 gigabases of sequencing data and 75 million to 85 million unique TCR sequences made up an early release that covered 500 to 700 HLA-typed donors. Across approximately 400 genotyped donors of the cohort, an average of roughly 250,000 unique TCR beta nucleotide sequences per donor were sequenced, and roughly 20% of those sequences were non-productive. A later analysis re-analyzed previously published TCR beta repertoires from roughly 690 donors and added high-resolution HLA genotyping to study TCR occurrence patterns. In the later analysis, no new phenotypic data were used to find candidate immune exposures; instead, reliance was placed on TCR beta sequences and their occurrence across donors. All discovery cohort repertoires had been generated on a single sequencing platform. Findings and caveats that apply to the study as a whole: At a false discovery rate of 0.05, a later analysis linked some 17,000 TCR beta sequences to specific HLA alleles. Three of the identified cytomegalovirus-associated TCR beta chains were confirmed in vitro to be specific for cytomegalovirus antigens. Because some donors lacked HLA typing at each locus, the association tests relied only on the typed subset. The authors suggested that the approach could potentially be generalized to other disease states and immunological phenotypes. In both the original and validation cohorts, the classifier was reported to diagnose cytomegalovirus status with high specificity and sensitivity. A later analysis found that most CMV-associated TCR beta chains appeared HLA-restricted, with HLA associations seemingly driven largely by CMV exposure. Immune exposure information for the cohort was limited to CMV serostatus. A group of highly shared sequence variants was considered likely to be a technical artifact of the sequencing pipeline. Most TCR sequences were seen in very few donors, while some public TCRs were found in many individuals. This cohort had only TCR beta chains sequenced, and the lack of alpha or paired-chain data limited which features could be detected. A further reported finding was that TCR beta sequences accurately predicted the HLA-A and HLA-B alleles for most subjects in the first cohort. Seventeen rarely observed V segments, including chromosome 9 orphons, were excluded from the earlier analysis of about 610 of the donors because counts were too low. The study gave a list of under 200 TCR beta chains associated with cytomegalovirus. Compared with equally common non-associated chains, HLA-associated TCR beta chains in a later analysis were more clonally expanded and had lower generation probabilities. Sequencing depth was assumed to be roughly uniform across donors in the presence/absence analyses, though that assumption may not hold. In a later analysis, several top co-occurrence clusters were reported to appear linked to parvovirus B19, influenza, CMV and Epstein-Barr virus. Linkage disequilibrium might explain the correlated functional status among segregating V segments, but an unknown experimental factor could not be ruled out. Some IMGT-functional V segments, including TRBV6-2 and TRBV6-3, could not be told apart with the 87-base-pair reads, so those segments were excluded. According to a later genetic analysis, donors in an Asian-associated ancestry cluster had fewer N-insertions in productive TCRs than the roughly 670-donor mean. Assigning TCR associations to individual alleles was difficult when HLA alleles, especially DR and DQ, strongly co-occurred. An association between a missense DCLRE1C variant and V-gene and J-gene trimming of TCR beta chains was found in a later genetic analysis and replicated in an independent cohort. Broadly in line with IMGT annotations, most TCR beta V segments showed up in productive rearrangements about 87% or about 30% of the time in an earlier analysis of under 700 of the donors. A later analysis found that TCR association rates varied across HLA loci, with DRB1 alleles showing the most associated TCRs and HLA-C alleles the fewest.

CDR1 is given as MDHEN and CDR2 as SYDVKM, both from the germline V gene. The CDR3 sequence holds 16 residues, the cysteine and phenylalanine included. CDR3 DNA is the only sequence kept; it has 48 bases, read in frame from the first base. Germline trimming: 5 bases from V, 0 bases from J; junction bases outside gene matches: 8. This clone was counted once. Its antigen specificity is not known. No base qualities exist here, and no much larger clone lies one base off it. In total, approximately 610 healthy bone marrow donors made up the cohort. At the time of sampling, all cohort members were nominally healthy, though unrecorded immune exposures were likely present. The donor tested CMV seronegative, placing the donor among the roughly 340 seronegative members of the cohort. Every donor gave a peripheral blood sample, and the peripheral blood mononuclear cells from that sample were used for TCR beta sequencing. Genomic DNA extraction from the blood cell samples was performed with the Qiagen DNeasy Blood Extraction Kit.

The library was prepared using the immunoSEQ multiplex PCR assay. The multiplex PCR relied on a mix of 60 forward primers for TCR Vbeta segments and 13 reverse primers for TCR Jbeta segments. A multiplex PCR assay on genomic DNA amplified the CDR3 region of rearranged TCR beta genes. The amplified TCR beta libraries were sequenced on the Illumina HiSeq System as 87-base-pair reads. Concerning the study's data processing: Across the 500 to 700 repertoires, a later analysis counted roughly 84 million unique TCR beta chains, approximately 10 million of which were shared by at least two donors. To remove PCR and sequencing errors, raw reads were error-corrected and collapsed into unique sequences using a nearest-neighbor algorithm that merged closely related sequences. V, D and J gene segments were assigned by aligning CDR3 sequences to IMGT reference sequences. For a sequence to be retained, a match of at least six nucleotides was required to both a V gene segment and a J gene segment. Rearrangements were called productive when the CDR3 lacked stop codons and stayed in frame with V and J; all others were non-productive. CDR3 was defined by IMGT convention, running from the second conserved V-encoded cysteine to the conserved J-encoded phenylalanine. In an earlier analysis of roughly 580 of the donors, sequences lacking an unambiguous match to a single V gene segment were excluded. In an earlier analysis of almost 600 of the donors, a V segment was called functional when productive rearrangements were above 56.7%, and segregating when the standard deviation between donors exceeded 5%. A statistical classification framework was built to diagnose cytomegalovirus status from the catalog of TCR beta chain sequences. A later analysis assigned V and J genes by comparing TCR nucleotide sequences with IMGT/GENE-DB human TR gene sequences. A later analysis assigned CDR3 sequences and most-parsimonious VDJ recombination scenarios with the TCRdist pipeline. In a later analysis, each TCR beta chain was defined by its CDR3 amino acid sequence together with its V-gene family, and reads without a unique V-gene family were excluded. A later analysis removed several hundred highly shared, low-generation-probability nucleotide sequences to deal with suspected cross-contamination and a sequencing artifact. A later analysis calculated a clonal expansion index for each public chain from normalized within-repertoire ranks of inferred template counts. A later analysis computed generation probabilities with a VDJ recombination model fitted to out-of-frame rearrangements, and checked the results against IGoR. In a later analysis, hypergeometric tests were used to score TCR-TCR, TCR-HLA and TCR-CMV co-occurrence, with a repertoire-size bias correction applied to TCR pairs. To estimate false discovery rates, a later analysis permuted the HLA or CMV assignments 20 times. In a later analysis, co-occurring TCRs were grouped with DBSCAN, and TCRdist sequence similarity was added when clustering was performed within HLA-allele-positive subsets. Repertoires with fewer than 30,000 or more than 120,000 public chains, plus five repertoires with anomalous nucleotide sharing, were excluded from co-occurrence clustering. The table was pulled from immuneACCESS by TCRdb, which kept in-frame rearrangements only. Such tables lose some clones; where checked, under half of the loss comes from unresolved V genes, and the rest has no known cause. V, J and clone size are taken as reported in that table, and D and trimming were inferred from the DNA itself. The sample contains around 160,000 clones, just under 75% of them found a single time. 1.6% of the sample goes to the ten largest clones.

Material for sequencing was PBMCs. The chain was built from TRBV28 and TRBJ1-2, and 8 junctional nucleotides match TRBD1. The clonotype comes from a woman between 18 and 29 years old in good health and CMV-seronegative. The bases are TGTGCCAGCAGTACCACCACAGGGGGGACTAACTATGGCTACACCTTC. It translates to CASSTTTGGTNYGYTF.